The rows below give T cell receptor beta chains drawn from one sample of a study of identical twins. TCRdb redid the calling of the 5' RACE reads with MiXCR, one entry per CDR3 protein. The sample contains 300,000 to 400,000 distinct CDR3 sequences, approximately 13% of which appear only once. The same sample was also used in a study of yellow fever vaccine responses in identical twins.

Sequencing was performed on CD8+ T cells sorted from blood. The receptors come from a woman aged 18-29 years in good health. Both conserved end residues are part of each CDR3. A D gene is named only where the DNA matches it firmly. The size entry is marked missing in some rows and otherwise reads once, few, many or a size class.

-	TRBV4-1	-	TRBJ1-1	CASSPLGQANTEAFF	TGCGCCAGCAGCCCATTAGGACAAGCGAACACTGAAGCTTTCTTT
-	TRBV27	many	TRBJ1-1	CASSLGKNTEAFF	TGTGCCAGCAGTTTAGGGAAGAACACTGAAGCTTTCTTT
-	TRBV5-5	few	TRBJ1-6	CASSPGLGSPLHF	TGTGCCAGCAGCCCGGGGTTGGGTTCACCCCTCCACTTT
TRBD2	TRBV6-5	-	TRBJ2-1	CASSYGGRAHDEQFF	TGTGCCAGCAGTTACGGCGGGAGGGCTCACGATGAGCAGTTCTTC
-	TRBV20-1	-	TRBJ1-4	CSARVVPADEKLFF	TGCAGTGCTAGAGTGGTCCCTGCGGATGAAAAACTGTTTTTT
TRBD2	TRBV28	many	TRBJ2-5	CASSLRLAGPQETQYF	TGTGCCAGCAGTTTACGACTAGCGGGGCCCCAAGAGACCCAGTACTTC
-	TRBV12-3/TRBV12-4	many	TRBJ2-5	CASSFGWETQYF	TGTGCCAGCAGTTTTGGTTGGGAGACCCAGTACTTC
-	TRBV12-3/TRBV12-4	many	TRBJ1-1	CASSLGGEAFF	TGTGCCAGCAGTTTAGGGGGTGAAGCTTTCTTT
TRBD2	TRBV11-2	-	TRBJ2-3	CASSFGALAGGLTSSTDTQYF	TGTGCCAGCAGCTTCGGGGCACTAGCGGGGGGCCTTACCTCTAGCACAGATACGCAGTATTTT
-	TRBV5-1	few	TRBJ2-3	CASLAAPYGKTSTDTQYF	TGCGCCAGCCTAGCAGCACCCTATGGGAAGACTAGCACAGATACGCAGTATTTT
-	TRBV24-1	many	TRBJ1-2	CATSDRGSYGYTF	TGTGCCACCAGTGACAGGGGCAGCTATGGCTACACCTTC
TRBD1	TRBV24-1	-	TRBJ2-2	CATTGTGIAGELFF	TGTGCCACCACCGGGACAGGGATCGCCGGGGAGCTGTTTTTT
TRBD2	TRBV11-1	-	TRBJ2-2	CASSNHRRLAGGSNTGELFF	TGTGCCAGCAGCAATCATCGCCGACTAGCGGGGGGTTCGAACACCGGGGAGCTGTTTTTT
-	TRBV6-5	-	TRBJ2-1	CASSYSSFAYNEQFF	TGTGCCAGCAGTTACAGTAGCTTTGCGTACAATGAGCAGTTCTTC
-	TRBV14	-	TRBJ1-1	CASSPLPDRWNTEAFF	TGTGCCAGCAGCCCACTTCCCGACAGGTGGAACACTGAAGCTTTCTTT
TRBD2	TRBV9	-	TRBJ2-1	CASSPWDYDEQFF	TGTGCCAGCAGCCCCTGGGACTACGATGAGCAGTTCTTC
-	TRBV7-8	many	TRBJ2-5	CASSLEAGWETQYF	TGTGCCAGCAGCTTAGAGGCAGGGTGGGAGACCCAGTACTTC
TRBD2	TRBV7-8	-	TRBJ2-7	CASSLASGVAYEQYF	TGTGCCAGCAGCTTAGCCAGCGGGGTGGCCTACGAGCAGTACTTC
-	TRBV13	few	TRBJ2-2	CASSLPADGELFF	TGTGCCAGCAGCTTACCCGCGGACGGGGAGCTGTTTTTT
-	TRBV2	few	TRBJ2-3	CASQVLTTDTQYF	TGTGCCAGCCAAGTCTTAACAACGGATACGCAGTATTTT
TRBD2	TRBV2	few	TRBJ2-1	CASSDSSGPGEQFF	TGTGCCAGCAGTGACTCTAGCGGGCCCGGGGAGCAGTTCTTC
-	TRBV25-1	-	TRBJ2-5	CASSEEVNQETQYF	TGTGCCAGCAGTGAAGAGGTCAACCAAGAGACCCAGTACTTC
TRBD2	TRBV3-1	-	TRBJ2-1	CASSQDLAGYSYNEQFF	TGTGCCAGCAGCCAAGACCTAGCGGGATATTCGTACAATGAGCAGTTCTTC
-	TRBV19	few	TRBJ1-1	CASSIGEVTEAFF	TGTGCCAGTAGTATTGGTGAGGTAACTGAAGCTTTCTTT
-	TRBV29-1	few	TRBJ1-1	CSVEDLGYTEAFF	TGCAGCGTTGAAGATCTCGGTTACACTGAAGCTTTCTTT
-	TRBV15	-	TRBJ2-1	CATSRDRGLSNEQFF	TGTGCCACCAGCAGAGATCGGGGGCTTTCCAATGAGCAGTTCTTC
-	TRBV5-1	-	TRBJ1-1	CASSFRGAGAVNTEAFF	TGCGCCAGCAGTTTCCGCGGGGCCGGGGCCGTGAACACTGAAGCTTTCTTT
-	TRBV14	few	TRBJ2-1	CASSPRVASTNEQFF	TGTGCCAGCAGCCCAAGGGTGGCTTCCACTAATGAGCAGTTCTTC
-	TRBV4-1	many	TRBJ2-1	CASSQGYNEQFF	TGCGCCAGCAGCCAAGGGTACAATGAGCAGTTCTTC
-	TRBV11-1	few	TRBJ2-1	CASSFSTMSGNEQFF	TGTGCCAGCAGCTTTAGTACCATGTCGGGCAATGAGCAGTTCTTC
TRBD1	TRBV29-1	many	TRBJ1-1	CSVEGETGPEAFF	TGCAGCGTTGAAGGAGAGACAGGGCCTGAAGCTTTCTTT
-	TRBV9	few	TRBJ2-3	CASSPFGQLPVDTQYF	TGTGCCAGCAGCCCCTTCGGGCAACTTCCCGTGGATACGCAGTATTTT
-	TRBV7-8	-	TRBJ2-4	CASTLGDNIQYF	TGTGCCAGCACCTTGGGGGATAACATTCAGTACTTC
-	TRBV3-1	many	TRBJ1-1	CASSQGRMNTEAFF	TGTGCCAGCAGCCAAGGGAGGATGAACACTGAAGCTTTCTTT
TRBD1	TRBV3-1	few	TRBJ2-7	CASSPAAGTAPYEQYF	TGTGCCAGCAGCCCGGCCGCCGGGACAGCCCCCTACGAGCAGTACTTC
TRBD1	TRBV27	-	TRBJ2-7	CASSNDRGLWYEQYF	TGTGCCAGCAGTAACGACAGGGGTTTATGGTACGAGCAGTACTTC
-	TRBV12-3/TRBV12-4	many	TRBJ2-1	CASSFPGDPYNEQFF	TGTGCCAGCAGTTTCCCAGGGGATCCCTACAATGAGCAGTTCTTC
-	TRBV25-1	-	TRBJ2-1	CASEKGPYNEQFF	TGTGCCAGCGAAAAGGGGCCTTACAATGAGCAGTTCTTC
-	TRBV20-1	few	TRBJ2-1	CSARPIPGTLFEQFF	TGCAGTGCTAGGCCAATTCCCGGGACTTTGTTTGAGCAGTTCTTC
-	TRBV12-3/TRBV12-4	-	TRBJ2-1	CASSLRESEQFF	TGTGCCAGCAGCCTGAGGGAAAGTGAGCAGTTCTTC
TRBD1	TRBV9	many	TRBJ1-1	CASSAGGTEAFF	TGTGCCAGCAGTGCAGGGGGAACTGAAGCTTTCTTT
-	TRBV3-1	many	TRBJ2-1	CASSYAPPGDEQFF	TGTGCCAGCAGCTATGCCCCACCAGGGGATGAGCAGTTCTTC
TRBD2	TRBV4-2	-	TRBJ2-7	CASSQGTVSGSSYEQYF	TGTGCCAGCAGCCAAGGAACTGTTAGCGGGAGCTCCTACGAGCAGTACTTC
-	TRBV10-3	few	TRBJ1-2	CAISESWGQSTYYGYTF	TGTGCCATCAGTGAGTCTTGGGGACAATCAACTTACTATGGCTACACCTTC
-	TRBV28	-	TRBJ1-2	CASSSPGGGGYTF	TGTGCCAGCAGTTCCCCTGGGGGGGGCGGCTACACCTTC